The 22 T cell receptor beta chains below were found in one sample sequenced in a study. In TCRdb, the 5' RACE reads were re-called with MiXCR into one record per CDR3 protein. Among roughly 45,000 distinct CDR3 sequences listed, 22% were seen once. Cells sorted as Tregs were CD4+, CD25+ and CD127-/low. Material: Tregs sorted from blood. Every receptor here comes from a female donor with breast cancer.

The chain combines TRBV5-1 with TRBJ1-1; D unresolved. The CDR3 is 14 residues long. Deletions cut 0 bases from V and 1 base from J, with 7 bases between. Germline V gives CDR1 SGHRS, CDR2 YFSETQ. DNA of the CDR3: TGCGCCAGCAGCTTGGGACCGGAGAACACTGAAGCTTTCTTT. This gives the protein CASSLGPENTEAFF.

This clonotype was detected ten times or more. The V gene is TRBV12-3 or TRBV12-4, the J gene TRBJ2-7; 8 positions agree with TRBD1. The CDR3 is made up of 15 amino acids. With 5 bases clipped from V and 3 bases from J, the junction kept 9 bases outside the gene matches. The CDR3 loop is CASSLRTGRSYEQYF. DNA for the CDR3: TGTGCCAGCAGTCTCCGGACAGGGAGAAGCTACGAGCAGTACTTC.

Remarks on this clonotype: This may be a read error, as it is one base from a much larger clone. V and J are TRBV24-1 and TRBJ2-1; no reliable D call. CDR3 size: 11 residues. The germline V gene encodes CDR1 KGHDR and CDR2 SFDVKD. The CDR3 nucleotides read TGTGTCACCAGCTGGAATAATGAGCAGTTCTTC. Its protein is CVTSWNNEQFF.

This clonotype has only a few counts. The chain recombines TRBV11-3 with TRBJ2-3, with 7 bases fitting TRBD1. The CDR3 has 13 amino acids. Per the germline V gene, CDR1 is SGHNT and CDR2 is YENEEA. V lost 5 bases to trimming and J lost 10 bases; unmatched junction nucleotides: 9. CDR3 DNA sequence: TGTGCCAGCAGCCCCACCCAGGGGACAGCGCAGTATTTT. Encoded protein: CASSPTQGTAQYF.

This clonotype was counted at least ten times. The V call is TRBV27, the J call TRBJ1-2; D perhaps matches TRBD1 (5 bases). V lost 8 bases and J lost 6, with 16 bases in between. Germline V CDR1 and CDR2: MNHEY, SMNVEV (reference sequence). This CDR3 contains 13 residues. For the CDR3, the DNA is TGTGCCAGCCGGCCCAGGGAGGTTGATGGCTACACCTTC. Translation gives CASRPREVDGYTF.

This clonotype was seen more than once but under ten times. Here the CDR3 DNA reads TGCGCCAGCAGCTTCCTAGGAACCGGGGAGCTGTTTTTT. Translating it yields CASSFLGTGELFF. This chain joins TRBV5-1 and TRBJ2-2, with D uncertain. V lost 2 bases to trimming and J lost 5 bases, with 7 bases between them. This CDR3 is 13 amino acids long. Germline values: CDR1 SGHRS, CDR2 YFSETQ.

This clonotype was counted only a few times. The CDR3 spells CASRPTGGDGYTF. The CDR3 nucleotides are TGTGCCAGCAGGCCGACAGGGGGCGATGGCTACACCTTC. The chain employs TRBV28 and TRBJ1-2, with TRBD1 identical over 10 bases. Germline V gives CDR1 MDHEN, CDR2 SYDVKM. After removal of 6 bases from V and 6 bases from J, the junction contained 4 bases not matched to a gene. This CDR3 is built from 13 residues.

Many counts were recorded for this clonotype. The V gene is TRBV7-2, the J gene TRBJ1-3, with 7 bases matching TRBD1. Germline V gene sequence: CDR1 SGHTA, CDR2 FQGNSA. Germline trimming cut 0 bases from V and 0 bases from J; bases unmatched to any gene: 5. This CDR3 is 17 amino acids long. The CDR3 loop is CASSLALDRRSGNTIYF. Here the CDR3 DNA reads TGTGCCAGCAGCTTAGCGCTGGACAGGCGCTCTGGAAACACCATATATTTT.

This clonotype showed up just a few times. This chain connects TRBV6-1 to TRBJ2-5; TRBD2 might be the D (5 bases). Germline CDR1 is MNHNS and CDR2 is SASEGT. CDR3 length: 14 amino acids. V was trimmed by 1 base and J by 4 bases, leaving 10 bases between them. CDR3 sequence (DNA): TGTGCCAGCAGTGAAGTCGGGGAGTCAGAGACCCAGTACTTC. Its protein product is CASSEVGESETQYF.

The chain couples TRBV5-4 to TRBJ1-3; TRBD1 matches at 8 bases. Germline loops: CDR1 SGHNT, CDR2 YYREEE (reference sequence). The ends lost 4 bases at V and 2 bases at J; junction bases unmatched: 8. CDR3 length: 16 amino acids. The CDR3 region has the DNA TGTGCCAGCAGCAGAGGACAGGGTTTAACTGGAAACACCATATATTTT. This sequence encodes CASSRGQGLTGNTIYF.

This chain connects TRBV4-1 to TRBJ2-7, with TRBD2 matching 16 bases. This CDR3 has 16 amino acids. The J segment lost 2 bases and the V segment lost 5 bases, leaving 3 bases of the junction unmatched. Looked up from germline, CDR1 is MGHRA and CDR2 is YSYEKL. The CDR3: CASSWGLAGGAYEQYF. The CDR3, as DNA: TGCGCCAGCAGCTGGGGACTAGCGGGAGGGGCCTACGAGCAGTACTTC.

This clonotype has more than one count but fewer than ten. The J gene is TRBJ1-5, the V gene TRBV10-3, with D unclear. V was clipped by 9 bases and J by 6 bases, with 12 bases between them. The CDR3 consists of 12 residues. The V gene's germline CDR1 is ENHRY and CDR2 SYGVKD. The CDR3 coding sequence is TGTGCCATACAAGCTGCTGGTCAGCCCCAGCATTTT. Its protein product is CAIQAAGQPQHF.

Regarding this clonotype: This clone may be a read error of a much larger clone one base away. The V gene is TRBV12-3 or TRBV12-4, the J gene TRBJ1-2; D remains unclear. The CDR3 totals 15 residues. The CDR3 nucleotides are TGTGCCGGCAGAGAACTCCTGGAGGCTAACTATGGCTACACCTTC. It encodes CAGRELLEANYGYTF.

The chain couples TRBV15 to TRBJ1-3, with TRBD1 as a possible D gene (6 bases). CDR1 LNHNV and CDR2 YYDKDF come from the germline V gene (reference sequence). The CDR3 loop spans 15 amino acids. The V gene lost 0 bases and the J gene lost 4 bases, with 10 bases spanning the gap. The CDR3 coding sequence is TGTGCCACCAGCAGAGATTGGGGGCTCGGAAACACCATATATTTT. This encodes CATSRDWGLGNTIYF.

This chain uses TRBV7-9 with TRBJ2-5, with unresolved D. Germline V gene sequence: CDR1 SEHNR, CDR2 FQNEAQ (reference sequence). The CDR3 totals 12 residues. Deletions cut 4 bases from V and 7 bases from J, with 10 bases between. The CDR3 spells CASSSTPGTQYF. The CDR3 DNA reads TGTGCCAGCAGCTCTACCCCCGGGACCCAGTACTTC.

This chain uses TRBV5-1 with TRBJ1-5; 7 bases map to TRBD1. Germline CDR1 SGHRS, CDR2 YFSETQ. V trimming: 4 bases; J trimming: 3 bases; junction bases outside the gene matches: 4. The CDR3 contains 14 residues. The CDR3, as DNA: TGCGCCAGCAGCCGGGACAGCCTCAATCAGCCCCAGCATTTT. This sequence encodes CASSRDSLNQPQHF. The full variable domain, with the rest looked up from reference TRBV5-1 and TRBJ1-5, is KAGVTQTPRYLIKTRGQQVTLSCSPISGHRSVSWYQQTPGQGLQFLFEYFSETQRNKGNFPGRFSGRQFSNSRSEMNVSTLELGDSALYLCASSRDSLNQPQHFGDGTRLSIL.

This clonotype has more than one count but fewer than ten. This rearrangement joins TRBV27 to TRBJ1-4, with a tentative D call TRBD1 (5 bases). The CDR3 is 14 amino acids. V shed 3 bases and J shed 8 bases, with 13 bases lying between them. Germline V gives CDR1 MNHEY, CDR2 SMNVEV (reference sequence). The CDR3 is CASSFQGTAEKLFF. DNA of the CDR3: TGTGCCAGCAGTTTCCAAGGGACCGCAGAAAAACTGTTTTTT.

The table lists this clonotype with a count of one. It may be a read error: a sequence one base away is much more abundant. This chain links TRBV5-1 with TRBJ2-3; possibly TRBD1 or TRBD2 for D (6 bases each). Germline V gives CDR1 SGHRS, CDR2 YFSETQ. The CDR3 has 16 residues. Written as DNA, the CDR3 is TGCGCCAACAGCTTAGGGGGACTGACTAGCACAGATACGCAGTATTTT. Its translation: CANSLGGLTSTDTQYF.

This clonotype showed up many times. CDR3 DNA: TGCGCCAGCAGTAGGGGACTAGCGGGAGACTACAATGAGCAGTTCTTC. Translating it yields CASSRGLAGDYNEQFF. The J gene is TRBJ2-1, the V gene TRBV5-1, with 14 bases matching TRBD2. This CDR3 contains 16 residues. The V gene's germline CDR1 is SGHRS and CDR2 YFSETQ. V dropped 5 bases and J dropped 3; count of bases not matched to a gene: 4.

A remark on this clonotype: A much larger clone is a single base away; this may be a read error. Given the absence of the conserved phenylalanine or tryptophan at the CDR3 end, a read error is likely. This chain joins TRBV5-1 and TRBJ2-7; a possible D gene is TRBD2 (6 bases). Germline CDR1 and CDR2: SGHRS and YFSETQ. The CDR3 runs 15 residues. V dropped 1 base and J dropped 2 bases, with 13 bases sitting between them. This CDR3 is CASSLLWRGAYEQYS. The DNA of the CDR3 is TGCGCCAGCAGCTTGTTATGGAGGGGCGCCTACGAGCAGTACTCC.

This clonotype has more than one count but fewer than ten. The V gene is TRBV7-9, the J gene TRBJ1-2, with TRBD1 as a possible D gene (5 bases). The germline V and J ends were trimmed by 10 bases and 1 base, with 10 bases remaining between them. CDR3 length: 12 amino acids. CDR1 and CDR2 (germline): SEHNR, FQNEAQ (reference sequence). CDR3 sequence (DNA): TGTGCCACGCGGGGGATTAACTATGGCTACACCTTC. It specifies CATRGINYGYTF.

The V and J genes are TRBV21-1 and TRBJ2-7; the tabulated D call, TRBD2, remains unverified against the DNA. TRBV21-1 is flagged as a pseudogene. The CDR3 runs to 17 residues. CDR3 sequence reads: CASSKGYSGRAYRAQCF. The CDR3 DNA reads TGTGCCAGCAGCAAGGGGTACAGTGGCAGGGCCTACCGTGCGCAGTGCTTC.